This entry lists 5 T cell receptor beta chains sequenced from one sample in a study of blood T cell repertoires in COVID-19 (dated by TCRdb to about 2020). Library construction relied on the immunoSEQ multiplex PCR assay. TCRdb holds this immuneACCESS table with in-frame rearrangements only. Some clones are missing; in checked studies, unresolved V genes explain under half, and the rest has no known cause. The sample contains about 240,000 clones, roughly 80% of them found a single time. The top ten hold roughly 3.4% of the sample. Sequenced material: peripheral blood. Receptors were obtained from a woman between 18 and 30 years old with acute or convalescent COVID-19.

This clone was picked up a small number of times. V gene TRBV11-2 combines with J gene TRBJ2-7; D is uncertain. Per the germline V gene, CDR1 is SGHAT and CDR2 is FQNNGV. The CDR3 spans 15 residues. V was shortened by 0 bases and J by 6 bases, with 15 bases between the two germline ends. The CDR3 region has the DNA TGTGCCAGCAGCTTAGATCGCCTAACCGCAGGCGAGCAGTACTTC. Its translation: CASSLDRLTAGEQYF. Full variable domain (outside the CDR3, taken from reference TRBV11-2 and TRBJ2-7): EAGVAQSPRYKIIEKRQSVAFWCNPISGHATLYWYQQILGQGPKLLIQFQNNGVVDDSQLPKDRFSAERLKGVDSTLKIQPAKLEDSAVYLCASSLDRLTAGEQYFGPGTRLTVT.

The sample holds a few counts of this clone. The CDR3 bases are TGTGCCAGCAGCTTAGGTAGCACCTCTGGAAACACCATATATTTT. This codes for CASSLGSTSGNTIYF. The J gene is TRBJ1-3, the V gene TRBV7-8; D is uncertain. Germline loops: CDR1 SGHVS, CDR2 FQNEAQ. Between the trimmed V and J ends, which lost 1 base and 0 bases, there was a span of 7 bases. This CDR3 comprises 15 residues.

The chain uses TRBV10-2 and TRBJ1-4; no clear D. CDR3 length: 14 amino acids. V gave up 9 bases and J gave up 0 bases, with 11 bases separating them. The germline gives CDR1 WSHSY, CDR2 SAAADI. The CDR3 DNA reads TGCGCCAGTATCGACTCGGCAACTAATGAAAAACTGTTTTTT. This translates into CASIDSATNEKLFF.

This sequence joins TRBV11-3 and TRBJ1-1; D is perhaps TRBD1 (5 bases). CDR3 length: 15 residues. Trimming left V 1 base short and J 8 bases short, with 17 bases between. Germline V gene sequence: CDR1 SGHNT, CDR2 YENEEA. The CDR3 protein is CASSLGTGQKVEAFF. The CDR3 bases are TGTGCCAGCAGCTTAGGTACCGGACAAAAAGTCGAAGCTTTCTTT.

This clone was observed a single time. J is TRBJ2-7 and V is TRBV27, with D tentatively TRBD2 (5 bases). The germline V and J ends were trimmed by 2 bases and 0 bases, with 11 bases remaining between them. The CDR3 extends over 15 amino acids. Germline V gene data show CDR1 as MNHEY and CDR2 as SMNVEV (reference sequence). The CDR3 reads CASSLGSGTSYEQYF. In nucleotides, the CDR3 is TGTGCCAGCAGTTTAGGTTCGGGAACCTCCTACGAGCAGTACTTC.